This T cell receptor (beta chain) was obtained from a study of blood T cell repertoires in COVID-19. The CDR3 loop spans 17 amino acids. V lost 5 bases to trimming and J lost 1 base, with 18 bases between them. Germline CDR1 SGHTA, CDR2 FQGTGA. TCRdb's table, derived via immunoSEQ multiplex PCR, lists solely in-frame clones and lacks some. The table shows approximately 150,000 clones, with roughly 90% occurring only once. The sequence was obtained from a man in his sixties or seventies with active COVID-19. The V and J genes are TRBV7-3 and TRBJ2-1; D might be TRBD2 (6 bases). Material for sequencing was peripheral blood. The CDR3 here is CASSQGPGRSSYNEQFF. Here the CDR3 DNA reads TGTGCCAGCAGCCAAGGCCCAGGGAGGAGTTCCTACAATGAGCAGTTCTTC. Based on the CDR3 plus reference TRBV7-3 and TRBJ2-1, the full variable domain is GAGVSQTPSNKVTEKGKYVELRCDPISGHTALYWYRQSLGQGPEFLIYFQGTGAADDSGLPNDRFFAVRPEGSVSTLKIQRTERGDSAVYLCASSQGPGRSSYNEQFFGPGTRLTVL.